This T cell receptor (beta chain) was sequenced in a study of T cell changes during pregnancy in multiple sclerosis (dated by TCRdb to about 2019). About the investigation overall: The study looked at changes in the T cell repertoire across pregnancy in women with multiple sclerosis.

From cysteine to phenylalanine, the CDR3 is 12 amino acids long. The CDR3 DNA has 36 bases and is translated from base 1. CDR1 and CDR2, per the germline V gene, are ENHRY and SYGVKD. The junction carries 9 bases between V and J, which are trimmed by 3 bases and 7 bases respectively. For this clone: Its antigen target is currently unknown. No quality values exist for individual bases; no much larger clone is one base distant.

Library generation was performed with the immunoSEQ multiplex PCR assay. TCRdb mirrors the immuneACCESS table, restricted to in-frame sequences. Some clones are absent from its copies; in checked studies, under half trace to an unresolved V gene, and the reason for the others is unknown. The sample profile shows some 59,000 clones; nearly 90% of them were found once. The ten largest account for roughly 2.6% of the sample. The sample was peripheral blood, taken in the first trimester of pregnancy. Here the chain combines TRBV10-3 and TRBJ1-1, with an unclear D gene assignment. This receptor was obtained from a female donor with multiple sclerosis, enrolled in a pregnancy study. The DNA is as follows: TGTGCCATCAGTGACGATAGCTTTGAAGCTTTCTTT. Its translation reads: CAISDDSFEAFF.